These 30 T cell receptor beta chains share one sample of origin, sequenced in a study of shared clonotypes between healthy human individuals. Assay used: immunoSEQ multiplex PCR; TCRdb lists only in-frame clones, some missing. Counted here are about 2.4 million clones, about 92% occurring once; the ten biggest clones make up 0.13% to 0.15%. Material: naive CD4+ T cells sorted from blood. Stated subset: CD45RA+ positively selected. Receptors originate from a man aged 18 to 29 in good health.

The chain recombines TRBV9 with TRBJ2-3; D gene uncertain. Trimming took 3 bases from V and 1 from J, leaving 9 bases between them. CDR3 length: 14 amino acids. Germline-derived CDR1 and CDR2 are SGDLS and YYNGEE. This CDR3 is CASSAHLGTDTQYF. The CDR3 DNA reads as TGTGCCAGCAGCGCCCACCTTGGCACAGATACGCAGTATTTT.

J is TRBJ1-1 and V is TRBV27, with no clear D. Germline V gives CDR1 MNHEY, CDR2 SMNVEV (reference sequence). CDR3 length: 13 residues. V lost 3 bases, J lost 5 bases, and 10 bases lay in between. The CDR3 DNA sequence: TGTGCCAGCAGTTTTTGGGAGGGAACTGAAGCTTTCTTT. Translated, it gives CASSFWEGTEAFF.

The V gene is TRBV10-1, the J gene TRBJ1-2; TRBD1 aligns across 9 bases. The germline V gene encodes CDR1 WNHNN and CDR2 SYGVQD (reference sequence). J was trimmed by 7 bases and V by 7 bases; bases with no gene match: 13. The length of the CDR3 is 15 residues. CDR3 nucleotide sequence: TGCGCCAGCAAACAAACAGGGGGCGCGTCGGGTGGCTACACCTTC. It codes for CASKQTGGASGGYTF.

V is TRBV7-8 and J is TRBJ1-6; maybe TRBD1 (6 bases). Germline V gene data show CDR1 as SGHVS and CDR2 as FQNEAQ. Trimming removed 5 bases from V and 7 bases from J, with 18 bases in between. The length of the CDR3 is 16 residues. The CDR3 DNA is TGTGCCAGCAGCGCCCCCGGGACAAACTACAATTCACCCCTCCACTTT. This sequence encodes CASSAPGTNYNSPLHF.

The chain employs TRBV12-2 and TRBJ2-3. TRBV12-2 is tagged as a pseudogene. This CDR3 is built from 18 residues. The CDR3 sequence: CASRFGGGGTDPKDTQYF. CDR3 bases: TGTGCAAGTCGCTTTGGGGGCGGCGGGACCGACCCCAAGGATACGCAGTATTTT.

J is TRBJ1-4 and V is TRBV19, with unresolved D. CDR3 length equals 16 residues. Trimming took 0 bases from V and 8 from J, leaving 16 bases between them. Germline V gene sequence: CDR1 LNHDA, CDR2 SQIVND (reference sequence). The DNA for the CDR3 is TGTGCCAGTAGTATAGATATTCCAGGACGCCGGGAAAAACTGTTTTTT. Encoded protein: CASSIDIPGRREKLFF.

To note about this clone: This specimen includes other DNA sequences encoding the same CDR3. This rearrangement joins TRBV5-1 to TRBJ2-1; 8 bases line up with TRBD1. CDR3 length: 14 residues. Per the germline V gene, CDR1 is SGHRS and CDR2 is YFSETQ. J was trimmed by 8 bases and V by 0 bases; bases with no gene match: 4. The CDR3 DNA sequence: TGCGCCAGCAGCTTGGGACAGGGGATCGATGAGCAGTTCTTC. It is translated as CASSLGQGIDEQFF.

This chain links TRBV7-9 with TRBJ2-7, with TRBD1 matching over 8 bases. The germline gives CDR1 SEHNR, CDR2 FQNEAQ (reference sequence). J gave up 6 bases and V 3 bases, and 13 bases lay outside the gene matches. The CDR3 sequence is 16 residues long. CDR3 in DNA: TGTGCCAGCAGCTTCACGGGGACAGGAAGCCGCCGCGAGCAGTACTTC. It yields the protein CASSFTGTGSRREQYF. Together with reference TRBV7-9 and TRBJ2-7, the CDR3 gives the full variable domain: DTGVSQNPRHKITKRGQNVTFRCDPISEHNRLYWYRQTLGQGPEFLTYFQNEAQLEKSRLLSDRFSAERPKGSFSTLEIQRTEQGDSAMYLCASSFTGTGSRREQYFGPGTRLTVT.

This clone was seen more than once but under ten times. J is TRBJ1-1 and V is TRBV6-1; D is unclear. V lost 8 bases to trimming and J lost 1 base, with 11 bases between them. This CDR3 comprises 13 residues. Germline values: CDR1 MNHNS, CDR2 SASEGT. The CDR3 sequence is CASSIGRNTEAFF. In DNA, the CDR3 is TGTGCCAGCTCTATCGGGAGGAACACTGAAGCTTTCTTT.

CDR3 DNA sequence: TGTGCCAGCACCCCGCCGGGACTAGGGGGCAATGAGCAGTTCTTC. Translation: CASTPPGLGGNEQFF. V usage is TRBV6-5 and J usage is TRBJ2-1, with 8 bases fitting TRBD2. CDR1 is MNHEY and CDR2 is SVGAGI in the germline V gene. The V segment lost 7 bases and the J segment 6 bases; nucleotides outside the gene matches: 11. This CDR3 is built from 15 residues.

The CDR3 nucleotides are TGTGCCAGCAGCAAGGACAGGTGGAACACTGAAGCTTTCTTT. This translates into CASSKDRWNTEAFF. The genes are TRBV7-9 and TRBJ1-1; 7 nucleotides line up with TRBD1. The J segment lost 1 base and the V segment lost 5 bases, leaving 4 bases of the junction unmatched. The CDR3 consists of 14 residues. Germline V lookup: CDR1 SEHNR, CDR2 FQNEAQ (reference sequence).

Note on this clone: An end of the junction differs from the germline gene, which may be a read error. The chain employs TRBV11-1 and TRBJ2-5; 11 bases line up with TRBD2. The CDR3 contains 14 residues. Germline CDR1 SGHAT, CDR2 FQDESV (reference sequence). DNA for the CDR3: TGTGCCAGCAGCGTAGCGGGGGGGCAAGAGACCCAGTACTTC. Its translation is CASSVAGGQETQYF.

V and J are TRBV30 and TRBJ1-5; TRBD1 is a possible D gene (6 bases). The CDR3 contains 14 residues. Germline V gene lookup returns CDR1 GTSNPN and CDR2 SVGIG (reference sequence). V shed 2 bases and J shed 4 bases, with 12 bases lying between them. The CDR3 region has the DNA TGTGCCTGGAGTTCCGGGACAAGAAATCAGCCCCAGCATTTT. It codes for CAWSSGTRNQPQHF.

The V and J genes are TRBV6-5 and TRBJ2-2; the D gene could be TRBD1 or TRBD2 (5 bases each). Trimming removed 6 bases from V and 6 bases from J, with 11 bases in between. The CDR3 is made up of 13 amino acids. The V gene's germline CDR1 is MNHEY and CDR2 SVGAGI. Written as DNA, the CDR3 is TGTGCCAGCAGCCCTAGGGGACCCGGGGAGCTGTTTTTT. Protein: CASSPRGPGELFF.

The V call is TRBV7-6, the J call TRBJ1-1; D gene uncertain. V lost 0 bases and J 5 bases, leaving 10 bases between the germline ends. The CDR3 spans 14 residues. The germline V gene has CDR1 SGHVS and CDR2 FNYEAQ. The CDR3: CASSLAPSLTEAFF. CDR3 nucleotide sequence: TGTGCCAGCAGCTTAGCCCCCTCTTTGACTGAAGCTTTCTTT.

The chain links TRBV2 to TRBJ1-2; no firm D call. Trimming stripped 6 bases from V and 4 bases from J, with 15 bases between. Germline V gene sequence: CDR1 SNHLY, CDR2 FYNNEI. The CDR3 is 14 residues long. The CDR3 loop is CASSLTDSRYGYTF. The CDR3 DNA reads TGTGCCAGCAGCCTCACGGACTCCCGCTATGGCTACACCTTC.

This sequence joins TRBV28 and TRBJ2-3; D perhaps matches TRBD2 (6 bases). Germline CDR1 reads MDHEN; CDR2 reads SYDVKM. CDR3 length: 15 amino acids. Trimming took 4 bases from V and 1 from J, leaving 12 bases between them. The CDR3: CASSSGGIGTDTQYF. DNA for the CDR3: TGTGCCAGCAGTTCAGGAGGGATAGGCACAGATACGCAGTATTTT.

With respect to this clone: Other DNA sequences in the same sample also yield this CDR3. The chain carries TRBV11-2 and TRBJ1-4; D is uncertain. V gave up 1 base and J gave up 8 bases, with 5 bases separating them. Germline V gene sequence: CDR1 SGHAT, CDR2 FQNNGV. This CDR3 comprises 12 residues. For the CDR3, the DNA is TGTGCCAGCAGCTTAGGGGGAGAAAAACTGTTTTTT. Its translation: CASSLGGEKLFF.

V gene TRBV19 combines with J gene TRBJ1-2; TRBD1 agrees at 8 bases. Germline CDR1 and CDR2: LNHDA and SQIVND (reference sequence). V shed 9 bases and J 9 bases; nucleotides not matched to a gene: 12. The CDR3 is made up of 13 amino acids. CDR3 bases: TGTGCCAGCGGGGTCACGCAGGGGGCCAGCTACACCTTC. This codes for CASGVTQGASYTF.

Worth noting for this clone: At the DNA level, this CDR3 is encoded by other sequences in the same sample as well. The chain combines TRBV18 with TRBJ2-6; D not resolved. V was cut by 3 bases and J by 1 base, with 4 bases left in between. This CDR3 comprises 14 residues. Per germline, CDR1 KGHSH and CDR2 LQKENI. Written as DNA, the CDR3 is TGTGCCAGCTCACCGGATTCTGGGGCCAACGTCCTGACTTTC. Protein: CASSPDSGANVLTF.

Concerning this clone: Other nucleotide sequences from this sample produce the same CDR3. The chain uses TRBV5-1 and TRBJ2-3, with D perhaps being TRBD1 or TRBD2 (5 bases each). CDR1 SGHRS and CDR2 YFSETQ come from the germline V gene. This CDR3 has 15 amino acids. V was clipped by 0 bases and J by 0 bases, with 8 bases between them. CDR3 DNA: TGCGCCAGCAGCTTGGGGGGGTCGAGCACAGATACGCAGTATTTT. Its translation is CASSLGGSSTDTQYF.

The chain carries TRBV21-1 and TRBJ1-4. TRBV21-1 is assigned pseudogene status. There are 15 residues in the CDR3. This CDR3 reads CASSDRGGYFEKLFF. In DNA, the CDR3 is TGTGCCAGCAGCGACCGGGGGGGGTATTTCGAAAAACTGTTTTTT.

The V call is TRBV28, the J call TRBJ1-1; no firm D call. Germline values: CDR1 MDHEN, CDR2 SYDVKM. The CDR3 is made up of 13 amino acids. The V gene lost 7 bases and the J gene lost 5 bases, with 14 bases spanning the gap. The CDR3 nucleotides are TGTGCCAGCAACCCCCCCCCTTTGACTGAAGCTTTCTTT. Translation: CASNPPPLTEAFF.

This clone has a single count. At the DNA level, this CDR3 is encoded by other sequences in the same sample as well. The CDR3 loop is CASSYPGGELFF. CDR3 coding DNA: TGTGCCAGCAGTTACCCTGGGGGGGAGCTGTTTTTT. The V gene is TRBV6-6, the J gene TRBJ2-2; no clear D. There are 12 residues in the CDR3. V dropped 2 bases and J dropped 8 bases, with 6 bases sitting between them. The V gene's germline CDR1 is MNHNY and CDR2 SVGAGI (reference sequence).

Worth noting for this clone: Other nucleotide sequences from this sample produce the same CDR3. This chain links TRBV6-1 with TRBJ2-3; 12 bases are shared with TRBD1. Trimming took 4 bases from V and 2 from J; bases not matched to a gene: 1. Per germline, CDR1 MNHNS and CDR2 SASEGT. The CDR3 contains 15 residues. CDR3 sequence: CASSGDRGPTDTQYF. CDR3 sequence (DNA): TGTGCCAGCAGTGGGGACAGGGGGCCCACAGATACGCAGTATTTT.

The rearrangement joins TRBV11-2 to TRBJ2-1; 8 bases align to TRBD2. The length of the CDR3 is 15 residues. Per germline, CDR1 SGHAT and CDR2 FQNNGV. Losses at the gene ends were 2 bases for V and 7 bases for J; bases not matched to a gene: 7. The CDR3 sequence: CASSLTARGDNEQFF. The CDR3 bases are TGTGCCAGCAGCTTAACCGCGCGGGGGGATAATGAGCAGTTCTTC.

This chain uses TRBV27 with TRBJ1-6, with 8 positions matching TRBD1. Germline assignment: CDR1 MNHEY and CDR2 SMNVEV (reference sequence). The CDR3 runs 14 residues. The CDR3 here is CISSPDRVRSPLHF. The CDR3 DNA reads TGTATTAGTTCCCCGGACAGGGTGAGATCACCCCTCCACTTT.

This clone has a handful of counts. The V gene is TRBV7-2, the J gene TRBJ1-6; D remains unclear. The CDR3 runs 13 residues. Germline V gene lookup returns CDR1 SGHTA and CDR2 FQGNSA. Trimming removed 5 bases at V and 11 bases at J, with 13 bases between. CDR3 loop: CASSRLPMAPLHF. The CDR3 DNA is TGTGCCAGCAGCCGTTTACCGATGGCACCCCTCCACTTT.

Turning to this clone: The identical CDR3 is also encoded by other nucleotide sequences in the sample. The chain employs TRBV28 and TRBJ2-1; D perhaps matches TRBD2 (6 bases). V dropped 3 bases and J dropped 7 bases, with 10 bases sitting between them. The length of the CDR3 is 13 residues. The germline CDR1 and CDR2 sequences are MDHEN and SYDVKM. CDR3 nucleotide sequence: TGTGCCAGCAGTTTGCCGGGGAGGAATGAGCAGTTCTTC. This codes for CASSLPGRNEQFF.

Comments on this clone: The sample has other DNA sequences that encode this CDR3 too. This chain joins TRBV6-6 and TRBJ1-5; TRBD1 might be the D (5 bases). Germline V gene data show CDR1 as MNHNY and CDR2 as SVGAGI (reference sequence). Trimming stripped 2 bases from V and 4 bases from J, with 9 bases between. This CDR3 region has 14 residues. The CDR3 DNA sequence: TGTGCCAGCAGTTACACAGCAGGGAATCAGCCCCAGCATTTT. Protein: CASSYTAGNQPQHF.